This record looks at one TCR beta chain sequence and its context. TCRdb re-analyzed the PCR reads using MiXCR. The sample yields just over 70,000 clones, less than 20% seen once. The data belong to a study of metastatic and nonmetastatic thyroid tumors. About the research overall: Comparative analysis of repertoires was undertaken across blood and tumor or nodule tissue obtained from malignant and benign thyroid patients.

CDR1 and CDR2 (germline): MNHEY, SMNVEV (reference sequence). This CDR3 spans 14 amino acids. The trim removed 6 bases at V and 4 bases at J, leaving 7 bases unmatched. Each patient came to thyroid surgery without any prior treatment (of any kind). Input material: blood. The V call is TRBV27, the J call TRBJ2-7; 9 positions match TRBD2. The receptor was isolated from a female donor with papillary thyroid cancer or a benign thyroid nodule (not recorded which). Some clones in this sample may be carry-over from other donors' samples. This chain's CDR3 is CASRIAGAVYEQYF. The CDR3 nucleotides read TGTGCCAGCAGGATAGCGGGAGCGGTATACGAGCAGTACTTC.